Listed below are T cell receptor beta chains from one sample, sequenced in a study of graft-versus-host responses after intestinal transplantation. Repertoires were generated with immunoSEQ multiplex PCR, while TCRdb's copy carries only in-frame clones and drops some. The data show 84,000 or so clones, approximately 92% seen once. What these receptors recognize is not known. This material consisted of unstimulated CD4+ T cells sorted from spleen or lymph node cells, taken before intestinal transplant. These receptors were taken from a human donor who received an intestinal transplant. The CDR3 runs from the conserved cysteine through the conserved F or W. Each record gives: J gene, V gene, CDR3 protein.

>TRBJ2-1|TRBV5-4
CASTLGLAVSYNEQLF
>TRBJ1-3|TRBV27
CASSLTGTRGNTIYF
>TRBJ2-5|TRBV19
CASSFQFQEAATQYF
>TRBJ2-6|TRBV5-1
CASSLVGSGANVLTF
>TRBJ2-7|TRBV9
CASSVGGLFSYEQYF
>TRBJ1-2|TRBV6-5
CASSYSTGQSNYGYTF
>TRBJ1-3|TRBV11-2
CASRKTGSSGNTIYF
>TRBJ2-4|TRBV27
CASSLSFSRGAKNIQYF
>TRBJ2-1|TRBV6-1
CASSEASSYNEQFF
>TRBJ2-2|TRBV9
CASSARTGSGELFF
>TRBJ2-1|TRBV18
CASSLTSAKYNEQFF
>TRBJ1-1|TRBV30
CAWGNTEAFF
>TRBJ2-7|TRBV28
CASKGQFSYEQYF
>TRBJ1-2|TRBV27
CASSWGKNYGYTF
>TRBJ2-7|TRBV6-5
CASSATLADNYEQYF
>TRBJ2-7|TRBV2
CASSPPDRAYEQYF
>TRBJ2-7|TRBV6-1
CASSGGTSGRYAYEQYF
>TRBJ1-1|TRBV11-2
CASSLVSVNTEAFF
>TRBJ1-2|TRBV28
CASRGTVYGYTF
>TRBJ2-7|TRBV28
CASSPPTWRASEQYF
>TRBJ1-2|TRBV5-1
CASSLAPPQGITNYGYTF
>TRBJ1-5|TRBV18
CASSPDPRGVLNQPQHF